The rows below give T cell receptor beta chains drawn from one sample of a study of blood T cell repertoires in COVID-19. Method: immunoSEQ multiplex PCR; TCRdb's copy keeps in-frame clones and lacks some. The sample has 350,000 to 450,000 clones, approximately 87% seen once. Sequencing was carried out using PBMCs or T cells enriched from blood (not recorded which). All receptors derive from a man in his forties in a cohort exposed to, infected with or recovered from COVID-19 (not recorded which). Both conserved end residues are part of each CDR3. Fields, in order: J gene, V gene, clone size, D gene, CDR3 protein, CDR3 DNA. D genes are given only for firm matches. Clone size is stated in some rows and not others, as once, few, many or a class when expanded.

J: TRBJ2-3
V: TRBV5-6
size: .
D: TRBD1
CDR3: CASLVRTGSGSTDTQYF
DNA: TGTGCCAGCCTCGTTAGGACAGGGAGCGGTAGCACAGATACGCAGTATTTT

J: TRBJ1-2
V: TRBV2
size: .
D: TRBD1
CDR3: CASEDRGPNGYTF
DNA: TGTGCCAGCGAGGACAGGGGCCCTAATGGCTACACCTTC

J: TRBJ2-1
V: TRBV2
size: .
D: TRBD2
CDR3: CASIREGTYNEQFF
DNA: TGTGCCAGCATCCGGGAGGGCACCTACAATGAGCAGTTCTTC

J: TRBJ1-5
V: TRBV5-5
size: .
D: TRBD1
CDR3: CASSLGRDRGFQPQHF
DNA: TGTGCCAGCAGCTTGGGCCGGGACAGGGGGTTTCAGCCCCAGCATTTT

J: TRBJ1-4
V: TRBV5-1
size: .
D: .
CDR3: CASSLDGLTNEKLFF
DNA: TGCGCCAGCAGCTTGGACGGACTAACTAATGAAAAACTGTTTTTT

J: TRBJ2-1
V: TRBV7-9
size: .
D: TRBD1
CDR3: CASSLGGQGANEQFF
DNA: TGTGCCAGCAGCTTAGGTGGACAGGGGGCCAATGAGCAGTTCTTC

J: TRBJ2-1
V: TRBV28
size: .
D: TRBD2
CDR3: CASKLAGREQFF
DNA: TGTGCCAGCAAGCTAGCGGGAAGGGAGCAGTTCTTC

J: TRBJ1-1
V: TRBV28
size: .
D: .
CDR3: CASSQRPGVTFF
DNA: TGTGCCAGCAGCCAAAGGCCCGGAGTGACTTTCTTT

J: TRBJ2-1
V: TRBV7-9
size: .
D: .
CDR3: CASSFLDQNEQFF
DNA: TGTGCCAGCAGCTTTCTAGATCAAAATGAGCAGTTCTTC

J: TRBJ2-5
V: TRBV5-1
size: .
D: .
CDR3: CASSLGTPFQETQYF
DNA: TGCGCCAGCAGCCTAGGGACACCTTTTCAAGAGACCCAGTACTTC

J: TRBJ2-5
V: TRBV9
size: .
D: TRBD2
CDR3: CASSLQPGLASETQYF
DNA: TGTGCCAGCAGCCTACAGCCGGGACTAGCTTCGGAGACCCAGTACTTC

J: TRBJ1-1
V: TRBV18
size: .
D: TRBD1
CDR3: CASGTGQGSTEAFF
DNA: TGTGCCAGCGGTACCGGACAGGGTTCCACTGAAGCTTTCTTT

J: TRBJ2-1
V: TRBV6-6
size: .
D: .
CDR3: CASREPNNEQFF
DNA: TGTGCCAGCAGGGAGCCTAACAATGAGCAGTTCTTC

J: TRBJ1-2
V: TRBV5-1
size: .
D: .
CDR3: CASSLIQNYGYTF
DNA: TGCGCCAGCAGCTTAATCCAGAACTATGGCTACACCTTC

J: TRBJ2-3
V: TRBV2
size: .
D: TRBD2
CDR3: CASSQTSGTDTQYF
DNA: TGTGCCAGCAGTCAAACTAGCGGGACAGATACGCAGTATTTT

J: TRBJ1-2
V: TRBV7-9
size: .
D: .
CDR3: CASSLGRANYGYTF
DNA: TGTGCCAGCAGCTTGGGCAGGGCTAACTATGGCTACACCTTC

J: TRBJ2-3
V: TRBV20-1
size: .
D: .
CDR3: CSASLWGVGTDTQYF
DNA: TGCAGTGCTAGTCTATGGGGAGTCGGCACAGATACGCAGTATTTT

J: TRBJ1-4
V: TRBV18
size: .
D: TRBD1
CDR3: CASSLPQGAVVF
DNA: TGTGCCAGCTCACTCCCACAGGGGGCGGTGGTTTTT

J: TRBJ1-6
V: TRBV19
size: .
D: .
CDR3: CASRESGVYNSPLHF
DNA: TGTGCCAGTAGGGAATCGGGGGTCTATAATTCACCCCTCCACTTT

J: TRBJ1-5
V: TRBV5-1
size: .
D: TRBD1
CDR3: CASSPGTAYSNQPQHF
DNA: TGCGCCAGCAGTCCCGGGACAGCATATAGCAATCAGCCCCAGCATTTT

J: TRBJ1-2
V: TRBV27
size: .
D: TRBD1
CDR3: CASRAQGAGGGYTF
DNA: TGTGCCAGCAGAGCCCAGGGGGCGGGTGGTGGCTACACCTTC

J: TRBJ1-5
V: TRBV6-6
size: .
D: TRBD1
CDR3: CASSRDRDSNQPQHF
DNA: TGTGCCAGCAGTAGGGACAGGGATAGCAATCAGCCCCAGCATTTT

J: TRBJ1-5
V: TRBV6-5
size: .
D: .
CDR3: CASSSGTPPRQPQHF
DNA: TGTGCCAGCAGCTCCGGGACACCGCCGAGACAGCCCCAGCATTTT

J: TRBJ1-5
V: TRBV20-1
size: .
D: .
CDR3: CSASHRISNQPQHF
DNA: TGCAGTGCTAGTCACAGGATAAGCAATCAGCCCCAGCATTTT

J: TRBJ1-5
V: TRBV19
size: .
D: TRBD1
CDR3: CASSIDVSGGSKPQHF
DNA: TGTGCCAGTAGTATAGATGTTTCAGGGGGTTCGAAGCCCCAGCATTTT

J: TRBJ2-7
V: TRBV2
size: few
D: .
CDR3: CASSLPGSYEQYF
DNA: TGTGCCAGCAGTCTCCCCGGCTCCTACGAGCAGTACTTC

J: TRBJ1-4
V: TRBV28
size: .
D: .
CDR3: CASSSPRDDRTNEKLFF
DNA: TGTGCCAGCAGTTCCCCAAGAGATGACAGGACTAATGAAAAACTGTTTTTT

J: TRBJ1-1
V: TRBV5-4
size: .
D: .
CDR3: CASSLRGTEAFF
DNA: TGTGCCAGCAGCTTGAGGGGAACTGAAGCTTTCTTT

J: TRBJ2-1
V: TRBV6-5
size: .
D: .
CDR3: CASSSGTSYNEQFF
DNA: TGTGCCAGCAGTTCCGGGACTTCCTACAATGAGCAGTTCTTC

J: TRBJ2-7
V: TRBV27
size: .
D: .
CDR3: CASSSPGRGYEQYF
DNA: TGTGCCAGTTCCTCGCCGGGCAGGGGATACGAGCAGTACTTC

J: TRBJ1-5
V: TRBV19
size: .
D: .
CDR3: CASSISGGYQPQHF
DNA: TGTGCCAGTAGTATATCCGGAGGGTATCAGCCCCAGCATTTT

J: TRBJ1-2
V: TRBV30
size: .
D: .
CDR3: CAWSVLGGGGYTF
DNA: TGTGCCTGGAGTGTACTTGGGGGGGGAGGCTACACCTTC

J: TRBJ2-1
V: TRBV11-2
size: .
D: TRBD1
CDR3: CASSLVRTGDNGQFF
DNA: TGTGCCAGCAGCCTAGTCCGAACAGGGGACAATGGGCAGTTCTTC

J: TRBJ1-3
V: TRBV6-1
size: .
D: .
CDR3: CASSETERNTIYF
DNA: TGTGCCAGCAGTGAGACTGAGAGAAACACCATATATTTT

J: TRBJ2-7
V: TRBV20-1
size: .
D: .
CDR3: CSAYGGYEQYF
DNA: TGCAGTGCCTACGGGGGTTACGAGCAGTACTTC

J: TRBJ2-2
V: TRBV30
size: .
D: TRBD1
CDR3: CACLKPGTGNTGELFF
DNA: TGTGCCTGTTTAAAACCCGGGACAGGAAACACCGGGGAGCTGTTTTTT